These 4 T cell receptor beta chains came from one sample sequenced in a study of blood T cell repertoires in COVID-19. This table comes from immunoSEQ multiplex PCR, and its TCRdb copy is limited to in-frame clones, with some not included. Here the sample spans about 250,000 clones, 86% being singletons. Sequenced: peripheral blood. The receptor set was obtained from a woman aged 60 to 75 who had recovered from COVID-19.

This clone was detected once. The chain employs TRBV5-3 and TRBJ1-5; 8 bases agree with TRBD1. TRBV5-3 is filed as an ORF, its function uncertain. The length of the CDR3 is 15 residues. Trimming at V came to 5 bases and at J to 9 bases, leaving 13 bases not matched to a gene. For the CDR3, the DNA is TGTGCCAGAAGTTCCATCGGGACAGGTTTTTGGCCCCAGCATTTT. Encoded protein: CARSSIGTGFWPQHF.

V usage is TRBV28 and J usage is TRBJ1-5; 8 nucleotides agree with TRBD1. V lost 5 bases and J lost 4; bases outside the gene matches: 4. The CDR3 has 14 amino acids. The germline V gene has CDR1 MDHEN and CDR2 SYDVKM. CDR3 nucleotides: TGTGCCAGCAGTCCGGACAGGGTAAATCAGCCCCAGCATTTT. Translating gives CASSPDRVNQPQHF.

This chain links TRBV12-1 with TRBJ1-1; the D segment call TRBD1 is taken from the table without a DNA check. TRBV12-1 is a pseudogene locus. This CDR3 is 17 amino acids long. For the CDR3, the DNA is TGTGCCAGCAGCACCCGGGACAGGGGAGGCGTTAGCACTGAAGCTTTCTTT. Its translation: CASSTRDRGGVSTEAFF.

This clone was seen more than once but under ten times. The chain employs TRBV7-3 and TRBJ2-1; TRBD2 agrees at 8 bases. This CDR3 contains 15 residues. From germline, CDR1 is SGHTA and CDR2 FQGTGA. V shed 3 bases and J 6 bases; nucleotides not matched to a gene: 7. The CDR3 here is CASSFNGGAGNEQFF. The CDR3 nucleotides read TGTGCCAGCAGCTTCAACGGGGGGGCTGGCAATGAGCAGTTCTTC.